The present T cell receptor beta chain was sequenced within a study of blood T cells in healthy people across ages. A sample-barcoded 5' primer and a J-beta primer mix were used in a second PCR of roughly 7 to 12 cycles. TCRdb passed the 5' RACE reads through MiXCR, listing each CDR3 protein once. The table includes 700,000 to 850,000 distinct CDR3 sequences, about 36% detected once. Germline V gives CDR1 SQVTM, CDR2 ANQGSEA. V was clipped by 4 bases and J by 3 bases; unmatched bases: 0. The CDR3 runs 13 residues. The V and J genes are TRBV29-1 and TRBJ2-2; 9 nucleotides agree with TRBD2. Source material: blood. The sequence was collected from a man between 18 and 29 years old in good health. This CDR3 is CSVGGGDTGELFF. CDR3 in DNA: TGCAGCGTTGGCGGGGGGGACACCGGGGAGCTGTTTTTT.